This entry features one T cell receptor beta chain sequence. The participants were between about 18 and 95 years old and came from some 23 US areas. Participant-given clinical history determined each cohort assignment. What the recovered Cohort 3 donors had was two negative PCRs, clearance, or symptom resolution. This entry comes from a study of blood T cell repertoires in COVID-19. For the study at large: The samples span acute and convalescent COVID-19 from the United States, Italy and Spain.

Produced via immunoSEQ multiplex PCR; TCRdb's table is partial and in-frame only. The sample holds 150,000 to 200,000 clones, roughly nine tenths seen once. This CDR3 is 16 amino acids long. V was shortened by 4 bases and J by 0 bases, with 12 bases between the two germline ends. Germline CDR1 and CDR2: MNHEY and SMNVEV (reference sequence). Sequenced sample: PBMCs or T cells enriched from blood (not recorded which). This clonotype was sampled from a woman in her 30s who had recovered from COVID-19. The chain uses TRBV27 and TRBJ1-4, with a tentative D call TRBD1 (6 bases). The chain's CDR3 is CASSWMRGTTNEKLFF. The CDR3 region has the DNA TGTGCCAGCAGTTGGATGAGGGGGACAACTAATGAAAAACTGTTTTTT. The full variable domain, in which reference TRBV27 and TRBJ1-4 provide the parts outside the CDR3, is EAQVTQNPRYLITVTGKKLTVTCSQNMNHEYMSWYRQDPGLGLRQIYYSMNVEVTDKGDVPEGYKVSRKEKRNFPLILESPSPNQTSLYFCASSWMRGTTNEKLFFGSGTQLSVL.